What follows are 7 T cell receptor beta chains derived from one specimen sequenced in a study of cytomegalovirus exposure and HLA in healthy donors (dated by TCRdb to 2016 to 2017). The receptor library was made with the immunoSEQ multiplex PCR assay. The multiplex PCR relied on a mix of 60 forward primers for TCR Vbeta segments and 13 reverse primers for TCR Jbeta segments. The clones in this table, taken by TCRdb from immuneACCESS, are in-frame only. Not every clone is retained; where verified, under half of the shortfall comes from an unresolved V gene, and the cause of the rest is unknown. For this sample the table gives 150,000 to 200,000 clones, of which under 9.5% were detected only once. The ten largest clones take up over 1% of the sample. The sample consisted of PBMCs. The receptors shown here come from a woman younger than 45 in good health and CMV-seropositive.

Written as DNA, the CDR3 is TGTGCCACCACCTTGAGAGAGAACACTGAAGCTTTCTTT. Its protein product is CATTLRENTEAFF. This chain uses TRBV6-5 with TRBJ1-1; unclear D gene. The V gene's germline CDR1 is MNHEY and CDR2 SVGAGI. The CDR3 loop spans 13 amino acids. With 10 bases removed from V and 1 base from J, the gap between germline ends came to 13 bases.

The chain has TRBV2 and TRBJ1-5; D is possibly TRBD1 (6 bases). The ends were cut back, 7 bases at V and 5 bases at J, with 18 bases in the middle. The CDR3 is made up of 15 amino acids. Germline assignment: CDR1 SNHLY and CDR2 FYNNEI. CDR3 DNA: TGTGCCAGCAAAGGGGGGGACACTTTATATCAGCCCCAGCATTTT. Residues: CASKGGDTLYQPQHF.

Only a few counts were recorded for this clone. The rearrangement uses TRBV21-1 and TRBJ1-2. TRBV21-1 is labeled a pseudogene. This CDR3 comprises 15 residues. The CDR3 region has the DNA TGTGCCAGCAGCCTCCGGGATCCCCAGAAGGATGGCTACACCTTC. Protein: CASSLRDPQKDGYTF.

This clone showed up just a few times. The rearrangement uses TRBV30 and TRBJ1-4, with D perhaps TRBD1 (5 bases). The CDR3 spans 15 residues. The V and J ends lost 2 bases and 3 bases respectively, with 13 bases between them. The germline gives CDR1 GTSNPN, CDR2 SVGIG (reference sequence). The CDR3 DNA reads as TGTGCCTGGAGTACCAGTCGGGGGGCTAATGAAAAACTGTTTTTT. Translating it yields CAWSTSRGANEKLFF.

This clone was seen a few times. The J gene is TRBJ2-1, the V gene TRBV2, with TRBD2 identical over 7 bases. The germline V gene has CDR1 SNHLY and CDR2 FYNNEI. J lost 9 bases, V lost 4 bases, and 6 bases had no gene match. This CDR3 comprises 13 residues. The chain's CDR3 is CASSGTRYTEQFF. The CDR3 DNA sequence: TGTGCCAGCAGTGGGACTAGGTATACTGAGCAGTTCTTC.

The chain combines TRBV10-2 with TRBJ1-2; D not resolved. V lost 7 bases and J 0 bases, leaving 6 bases between the germline ends. The CDR3 has 12 residues. Germline CDR1 reads WSHSY; CDR2 reads SAAADI. In DNA form, the CDR3 reads TGCGCCAGCACGAGAGCTAACTATGGCTACACCTTC. This gives the protein CASTRANYGYTF.

This clone was seen more than once but under ten times. V gene TRBV30 combines with J gene TRBJ2-3; TRBD2 is a possible D gene (5 bases). CDR1 GTSNPN and CDR2 SVGIG come from the germline V gene (reference sequence). The CDR3 length is 14 residues. V dropped 4 bases and J dropped 0 bases, with 11 bases sitting between them. The CDR3 reads CAWNLRTSTDTQYF. The DNA for the CDR3 is TGTGCCTGGAATCTCCGGACTAGCACAGATACGCAGTATTTT.